This T cell receptor beta chain appears in the sequencing data of a study of cytomegalovirus exposure and HLA in healthy donors. Study as a whole: An earlier analysis identified some 110 million unique TCR beta sequences in about 170 million T cells. A data release that came early held tens of millions of unique TCRs from HLA-typed donors.

This PCR relied on a set of 60 Vbeta primers and 13 Jbeta primers. Libraries were prepared by immunoSEQ multiplex PCR; TCRdb keeps only in-frame clonotypes and omits some of them. This table holds nearly 200,000 clones, 70% to 85% found once. A word on this clone: Its matching antigen is unknown.

Overall study results and limits: Investigators reported some 150 TCR beta chains as tied to cytomegalovirus. Association with HLA alleles at 0.05 false discovery rate was found for 15,000 to 20,000 TCR beta sequences in a later analysis.

The CDR3 is 14 amino acids. Trimming cost V 0 bases and J 7 bases, with 12 bases left between them. CDR1 and CDR2 from the germline V gene are LGHNA and YSLEER. The rearrangement uses TRBV4-3 and TRBJ1-1, with D tentatively TRBD1 (5 bases). The specimen was PBMCs. This TCR was sampled from a boy younger than 10 in good health and CMV-seronegative. The CDR3 region has the DNA TGCGCCAGCAGCCAAGATTTAGGGGCTGGTGAAGCTTTCTTT. Its protein is CASSQDLGAGEAFF.